The following is a T cell receptor (beta chain) sequence with its context. Treatment given: randomized to nivolumab then ipilimumab (arm A) or the reverse (arm B). The CDR3 is made up of 17 amino acids. V dropped 4 bases and J dropped 4; count of bases not matched to a gene: 11. Germline V gene sequence: CDR1 LGHNT, CDR2 FRNRAP. These data belong to a study of sequential checkpoint blockade in melanoma. Generated by immunoSEQ multiplex PCR, the TCRdb table keeps only in-frame clones and is missing some. Here the sample spans tens of thousands of clones, 82% being singletons. The chain joins TRBV12-5 to TRBJ2-2, with TRBD1 identical over 8 bases. The input for sequencing was CD8+ T cells sorted from blood (inferred from file names), taken from a patient given nivolumab and ipilimumab in sequence. The clonotype was recovered from a human donor with melanoma. The CDR3 region has the DNA TGTGCTAGTGGTTGGACACTTCAGGGGGCGCCCACCGGGGAGCTGTTTTTT. As protein: CASGWTLQGAPTGELFF.